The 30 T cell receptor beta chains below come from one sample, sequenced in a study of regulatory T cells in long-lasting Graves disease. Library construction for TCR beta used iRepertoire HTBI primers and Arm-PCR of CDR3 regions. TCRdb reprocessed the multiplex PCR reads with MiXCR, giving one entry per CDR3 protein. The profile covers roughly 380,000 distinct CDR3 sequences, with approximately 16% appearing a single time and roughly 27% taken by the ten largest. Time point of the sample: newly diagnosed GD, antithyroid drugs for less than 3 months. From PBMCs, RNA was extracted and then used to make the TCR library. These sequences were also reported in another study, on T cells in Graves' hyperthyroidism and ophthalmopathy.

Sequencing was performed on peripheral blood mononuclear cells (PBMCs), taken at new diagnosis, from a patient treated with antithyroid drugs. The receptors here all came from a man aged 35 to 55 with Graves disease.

The CDR3 is CASSHRENEQYF. CDR3 coding DNA: TGTGCCAGTAGTCATCGGGAAAACGAGCAGTACTTC. The chain couples TRBV19 to TRBJ2-7; maybe TRBD2 (5 bases). The V gene lost 5 bases and the J gene lost 5 bases, with 10 bases spanning the gap. Per germline, CDR1 LNHDA and CDR2 SQIVND (reference sequence). The CDR3 is 12 amino acids.

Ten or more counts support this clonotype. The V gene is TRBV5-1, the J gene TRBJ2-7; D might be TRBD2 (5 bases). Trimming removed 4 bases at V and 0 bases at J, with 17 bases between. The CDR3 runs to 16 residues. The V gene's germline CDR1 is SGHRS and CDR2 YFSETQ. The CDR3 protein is CASSPGGVQSSYEQYF. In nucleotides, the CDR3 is TGCGCCAGCAGCCCCGGAGGCGTTCAGAGCTCCTACGAGCAGTACTTC.

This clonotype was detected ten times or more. CDR3 bases: TGTGCCAGCAGCTTAGACAGGGCAGATACGCAGTATTTT. Its protein is CASSLDRADTQYF. The V call is TRBV7-6, the J call TRBJ2-3; possible D gene TRBD1, 6 bases. The CDR3 spans 13 residues. Germline-derived CDR1 and CDR2 are SGHVS and FNYEAQ. V was cut by 1 base and J by 4 bases, with 6 bases left in between.

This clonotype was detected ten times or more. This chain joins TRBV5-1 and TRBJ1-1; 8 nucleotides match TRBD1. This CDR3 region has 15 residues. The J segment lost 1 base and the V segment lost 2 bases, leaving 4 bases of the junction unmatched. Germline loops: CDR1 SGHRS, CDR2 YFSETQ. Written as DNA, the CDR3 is TGCGCCAGCAGCTTTCTCCAGGGGGCGAACACTGAAGCTTTCTTT. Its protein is CASSFLQGANTEAFF.

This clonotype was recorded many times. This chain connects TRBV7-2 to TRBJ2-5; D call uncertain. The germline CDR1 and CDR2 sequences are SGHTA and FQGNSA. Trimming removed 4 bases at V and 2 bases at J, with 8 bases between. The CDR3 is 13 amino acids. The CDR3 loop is CASSSYSQETQYF. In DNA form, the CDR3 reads TGTGCCAGCAGCTCTTACTCGCAAGAGACCCAGTACTTC.

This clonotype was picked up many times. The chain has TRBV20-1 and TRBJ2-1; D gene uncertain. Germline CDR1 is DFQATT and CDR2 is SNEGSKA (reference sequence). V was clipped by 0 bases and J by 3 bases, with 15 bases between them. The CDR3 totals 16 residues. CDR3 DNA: TGCAGTGCTAGAGATGACAAGGGATTCGACTACAATGAGCAGTTCTTC. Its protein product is CSARDDKGFDYNEQFF.

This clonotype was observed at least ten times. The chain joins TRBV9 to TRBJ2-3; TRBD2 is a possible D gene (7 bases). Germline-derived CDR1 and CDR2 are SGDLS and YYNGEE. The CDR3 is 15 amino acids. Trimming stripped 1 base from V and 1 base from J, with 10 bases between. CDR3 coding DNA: TGTGCCAGCAGCGTAAGGGGGGGCGGCACAGATACGCAGTATTTT. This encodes CASSVRGGGTDTQYF.

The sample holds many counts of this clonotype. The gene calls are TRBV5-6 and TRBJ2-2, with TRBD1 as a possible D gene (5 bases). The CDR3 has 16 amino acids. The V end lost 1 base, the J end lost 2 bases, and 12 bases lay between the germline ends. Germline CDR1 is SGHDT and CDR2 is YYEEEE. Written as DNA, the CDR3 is TGTGCCAGCAGCTTGATTTCAGGGTACAACACCGGGGAGCTGTTTTTT. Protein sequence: CASSLISGYNTGELFF.

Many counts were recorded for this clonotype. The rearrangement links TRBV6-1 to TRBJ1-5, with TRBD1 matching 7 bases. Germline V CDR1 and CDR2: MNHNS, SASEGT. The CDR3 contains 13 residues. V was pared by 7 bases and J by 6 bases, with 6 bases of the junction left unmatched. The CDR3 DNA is TGTGCCAGCACCTGGACAGGACCTCAGCCCCAGCATTTT. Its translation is CASTWTGPQPQHF.

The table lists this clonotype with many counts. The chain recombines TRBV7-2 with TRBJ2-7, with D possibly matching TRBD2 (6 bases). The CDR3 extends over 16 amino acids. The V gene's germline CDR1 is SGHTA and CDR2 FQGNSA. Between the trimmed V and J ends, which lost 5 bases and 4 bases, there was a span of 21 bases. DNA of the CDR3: TGTGCCAGCAGCCCGGGGCCAGCGTCGGAGGGATACGAGCAGTACTTC. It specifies CASSPGPASEGYEQYF.

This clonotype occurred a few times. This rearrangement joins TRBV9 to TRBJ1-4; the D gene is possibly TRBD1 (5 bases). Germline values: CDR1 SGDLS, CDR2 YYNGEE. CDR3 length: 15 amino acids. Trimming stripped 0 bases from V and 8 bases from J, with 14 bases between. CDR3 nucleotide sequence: TGTGCCAGCAGCGTAGGGGCCCGAGGGGCAGAAAAACTGTTTTTT. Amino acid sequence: CASSVGARGAEKLFF.

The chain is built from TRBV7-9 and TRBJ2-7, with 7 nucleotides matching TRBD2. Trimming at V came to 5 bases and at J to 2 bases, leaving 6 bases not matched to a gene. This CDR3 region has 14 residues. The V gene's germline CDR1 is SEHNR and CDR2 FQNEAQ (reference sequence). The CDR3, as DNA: TGTGCCAGCAGCCTAAGCGGGGACCCCTACGAGCAGTACTTC. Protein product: CASSLSGDPYEQYF.

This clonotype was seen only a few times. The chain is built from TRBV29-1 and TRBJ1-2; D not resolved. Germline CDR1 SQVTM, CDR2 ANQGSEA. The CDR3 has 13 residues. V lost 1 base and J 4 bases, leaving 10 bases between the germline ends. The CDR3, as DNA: TGCAGCGTTGAAGGCGGCCAGAGCTATGGCTACACCTTC. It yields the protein CSVEGGQSYGYTF.

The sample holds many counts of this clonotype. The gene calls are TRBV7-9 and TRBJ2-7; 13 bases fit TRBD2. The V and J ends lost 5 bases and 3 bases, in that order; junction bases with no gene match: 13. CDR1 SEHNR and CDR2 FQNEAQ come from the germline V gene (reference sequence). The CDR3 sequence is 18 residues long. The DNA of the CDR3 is TGTGCCAGCAGCGGGGGGTCGCCGGGACTAGCGGGAAACTACGAGCAGTACTTC. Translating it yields CASSGGSPGLAGNYEQYF.

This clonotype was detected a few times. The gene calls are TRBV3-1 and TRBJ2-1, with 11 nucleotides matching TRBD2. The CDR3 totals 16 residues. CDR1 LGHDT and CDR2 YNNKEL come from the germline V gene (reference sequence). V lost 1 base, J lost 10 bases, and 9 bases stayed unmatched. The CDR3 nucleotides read TGTGCCAGCAGCCAAGGGGATAGCGGGGGGGCCGGAGAGCAGTTCTTC. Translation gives CASSQGDSGGAGEQFF.

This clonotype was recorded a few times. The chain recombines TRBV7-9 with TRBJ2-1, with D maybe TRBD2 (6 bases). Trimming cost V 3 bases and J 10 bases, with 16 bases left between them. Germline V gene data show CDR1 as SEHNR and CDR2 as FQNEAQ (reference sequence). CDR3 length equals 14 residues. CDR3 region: CASSLGDFPPEQFF. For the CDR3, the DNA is TGTGCCAGCAGCTTGGGGGACTTCCCCCCCGAGCAGTTCTTC.

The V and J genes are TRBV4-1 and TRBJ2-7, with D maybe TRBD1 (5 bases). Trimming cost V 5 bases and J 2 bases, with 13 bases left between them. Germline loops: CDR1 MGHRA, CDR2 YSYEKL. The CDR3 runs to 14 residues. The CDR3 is CASSSGWGTYEQYF. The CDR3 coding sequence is TGCGCCAGCAGCTCAGGGTGGGGTACCTACGAGCAGTACTTC.

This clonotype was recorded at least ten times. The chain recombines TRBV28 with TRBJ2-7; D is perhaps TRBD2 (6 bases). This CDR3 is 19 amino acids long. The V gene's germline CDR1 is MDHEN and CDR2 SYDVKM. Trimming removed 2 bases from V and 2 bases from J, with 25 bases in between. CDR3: CASSLPTHRGGWKAYEQYF. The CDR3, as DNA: TGTGCCAGCAGTTTACCCACGCACCGCGGAGGGTGGAAGGCCTACGAGCAGTACTTC.

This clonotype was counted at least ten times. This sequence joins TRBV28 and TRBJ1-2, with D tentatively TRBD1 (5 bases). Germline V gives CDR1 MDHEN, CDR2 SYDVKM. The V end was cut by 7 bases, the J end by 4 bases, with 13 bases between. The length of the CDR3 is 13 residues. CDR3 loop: CASTARALYGYTF. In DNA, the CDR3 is TGTGCCAGCACGGCCAGGGCCCTCTATGGCTACACCTTC.

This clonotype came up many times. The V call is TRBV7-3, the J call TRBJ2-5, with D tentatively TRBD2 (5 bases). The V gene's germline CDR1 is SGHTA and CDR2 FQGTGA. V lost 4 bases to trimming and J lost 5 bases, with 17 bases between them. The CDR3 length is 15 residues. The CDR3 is CASSSDGGPLETQYF. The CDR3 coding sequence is TGTGCCAGCAGCTCGGACGGAGGTCCTTTGGAGACCCAGTACTTC.

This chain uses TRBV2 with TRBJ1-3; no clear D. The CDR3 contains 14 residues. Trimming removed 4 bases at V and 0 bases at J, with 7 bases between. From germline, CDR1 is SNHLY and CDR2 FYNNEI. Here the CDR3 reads CASSGSTSGNTIYF. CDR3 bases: TGTGCCAGCAGTGGTTCGACCTCTGGAAACACCATATATTTT.

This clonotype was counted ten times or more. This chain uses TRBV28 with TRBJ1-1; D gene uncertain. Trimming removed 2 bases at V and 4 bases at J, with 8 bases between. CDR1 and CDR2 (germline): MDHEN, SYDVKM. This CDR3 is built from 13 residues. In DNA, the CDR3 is TGTGCCAGCAGTTTAGTGAGGCCCACTGAAGCTTTCTTT. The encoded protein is CASSLVRPTEAFF. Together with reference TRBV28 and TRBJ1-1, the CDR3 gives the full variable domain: DVKVTQSSRYLVKRTGEKVFLECVQDMDHENMFWYRQDPGLGLRLIYFSYDVKMKEKGDIPEGYSVSREKKERFSLILESASTNQTSMYLCASSLVRPTEAFFGQGTRLTVV.

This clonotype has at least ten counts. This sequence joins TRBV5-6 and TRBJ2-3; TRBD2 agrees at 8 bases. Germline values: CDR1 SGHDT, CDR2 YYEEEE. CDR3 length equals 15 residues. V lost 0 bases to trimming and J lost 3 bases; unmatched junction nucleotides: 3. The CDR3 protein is CASSLEVAGTDTQYF. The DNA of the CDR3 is TGTGCCAGCAGCTTGGAAGTAGCGGGGACAGATACGCAGTATTTT.

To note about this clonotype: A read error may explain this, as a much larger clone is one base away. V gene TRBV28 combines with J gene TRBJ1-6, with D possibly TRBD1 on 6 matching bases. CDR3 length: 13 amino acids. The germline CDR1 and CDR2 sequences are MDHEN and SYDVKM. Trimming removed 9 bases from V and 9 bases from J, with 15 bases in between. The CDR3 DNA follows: TGTGCCAGTGGGACAAACGGGGCTTCACCCCTCCACTTT. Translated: CASGTNGASPLHF.

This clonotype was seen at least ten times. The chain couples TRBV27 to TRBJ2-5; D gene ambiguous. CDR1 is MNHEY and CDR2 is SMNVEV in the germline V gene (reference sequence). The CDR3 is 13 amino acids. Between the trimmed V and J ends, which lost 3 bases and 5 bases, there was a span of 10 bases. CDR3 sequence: CASSFHQTETQYF. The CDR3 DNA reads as TGTGCCAGCAGTTTTCATCAGACCGAGACCCAGTACTTC.

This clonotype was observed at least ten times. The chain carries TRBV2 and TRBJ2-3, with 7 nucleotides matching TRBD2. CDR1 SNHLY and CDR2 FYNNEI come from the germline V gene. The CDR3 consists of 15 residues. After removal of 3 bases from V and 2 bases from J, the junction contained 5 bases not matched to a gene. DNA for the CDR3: TGTGCCAGCAGTGATATGGGGGGGGACACAGATACGCAGTATTTT. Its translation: CASSDMGGDTDTQYF.

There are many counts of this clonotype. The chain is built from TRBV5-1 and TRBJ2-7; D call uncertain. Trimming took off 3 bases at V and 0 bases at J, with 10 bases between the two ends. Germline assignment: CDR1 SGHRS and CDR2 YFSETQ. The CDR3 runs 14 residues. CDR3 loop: CASSSIDISYEQYF. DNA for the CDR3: TGCGCCAGCAGCTCAATCGACATCTCCTACGAGCAGTACTTC.

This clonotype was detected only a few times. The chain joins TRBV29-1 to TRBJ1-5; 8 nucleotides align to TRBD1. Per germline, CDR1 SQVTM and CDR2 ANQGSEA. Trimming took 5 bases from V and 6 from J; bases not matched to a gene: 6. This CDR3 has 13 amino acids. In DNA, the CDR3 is TGCAGCGTTATAGACAGGGGCGGTCAGCCCCAGCATTTT. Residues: CSVIDRGGQPQHF.

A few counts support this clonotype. The CDR3 sequence: CASSKEGKGGVETQYF. The CDR3 DNA reads TGCGCCAGCAGCAAGGAAGGGAAGGGGGGCGTAGAGACCCAGTACTTC. The chain joins TRBV4-1 to TRBJ2-5, with D perhaps matching TRBD1 or TRBD2 (6 bases each). Between the trimmed V and J ends, which lost 5 bases and 4 bases, there was a span of 20 bases. Germline V lookup: CDR1 MGHRA, CDR2 YSYEKL. This CDR3 comprises 16 residues.

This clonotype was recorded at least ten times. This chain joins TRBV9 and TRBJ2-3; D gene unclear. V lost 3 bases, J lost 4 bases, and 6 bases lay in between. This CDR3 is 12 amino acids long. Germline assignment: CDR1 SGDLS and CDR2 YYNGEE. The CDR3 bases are TGTGCCAGCAGCGCAAGTGCAGATACGCAGTATTTT. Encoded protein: CASSASADTQYF.